This T cell receptor (beta chain) was retrieved from a study of T cells in Graves' hyperthyroidism and ophthalmopathy. Regarding the study as a whole: Ophthalmopathy stood apart from stable hyperthyroidism in a 13 V-J model. Blood shared most expanded thyroid clonotypes above 0.001.

The CDR3 sequence is 11 residues long. From germline, CDR1 is SEHNR and CDR2 FQNEAQ (reference sequence). V was cut by 8 bases and J by 11 bases, with 15 bases left in between. About 10 ml fresh peripheral blood yielded the PBMCs. A word on this clonotype: No antigen is known for it.

RNA transcripts provided the source from which TCR beta CDR3 regions were amplified. In the first-round RT-PCR of the TCR CDR3, the HTBI primer set was used. In TCRdb, the multiplex PCR reads were re-called with MiXCR into one record per CDR3 protein. The data hold about 840,000 distinct CDR3 sequences, with 35% to 45% observed a single time. Sequences were obtained from blood. This TCR was recovered from a man aged 18 to 29 with Graves' hyperthyroidism. V usage is TRBV7-9 and J usage is TRBJ1-1; D not certain. CDR3 DNA: TGTGCCAGCGGCCAAGCAAGGGAGGCTTTCTTT. Its protein is CASGQAREAFF. Supplemented by reference TRBV7-9 and TRBJ1-1, the full variable domain reads DTGVSQNPRHKITKRGQNVTFRCDPISEHNRLYWYRQTLGQGPEFLTYFQNEAQLEKSRLLSDRFSAERPKGSFSTLEIQRTEQGDSAMYLCASGQAREAFFGQGTRLTVV.